This TCR beta chain was sequenced for a study of early T cells in non-severe SARS-CoV-2 infection. Study-wide context: Sequencing targeted bulk RNA from unsorted whole blood, leaving chains unpaired. Whole-study findings and limits: Clonotype matching in VDJdb favored anti-spike CD8 responses and did not capture private and CD4 specificities.

V was cut by 2 bases and J by 11 bases, with 12 bases left in between. The germline V gene encodes CDR1 GTSNPN and CDR2 SVGIG (reference sequence). CDR3 length: 11 residues. Comment on this clonotype: The target antigen is unknown.

Individual cDNA molecules received unique molecular identifiers during library preparation. MiXCR was run by TCRdb on the 5' RACE reads, yielding one entry per CDR3 protein. Of 97,000 or so distinct CDR3 sequences listed, 9.5% to 12% are singletons. The sequence derives from an adult who was a healthcare worker with PCR-confirmed SARS-CoV-2 infection or an uninfected control (not recorded which). The chain couples TRBV30 to TRBJ1-1, with D perhaps TRBD1 (5 bases). Sequences were derived from whole blood, sampled at baseline. The chain's CDR3 is CAWSRPGRAFF. The CDR3 region has the DNA TGTGCCTGGAGTAGACCAGGGAGGGCTTTCTTT.